Presented here are 25 T cell receptor beta chains from one specimen sequenced in a study of technical replicates of blood from several donors. Profiling relied on immunoSEQ multiplex PCR, and the TCRdb table lists in-frame clones only, not all of them. The table includes about 84,000 clones, 95% to 98% detected once. The sample taken for sequencing was T cells isolated from PBMCs. All receptors derive from a human donor in good health.

Of note for this clone: Other DNA sequences in the sample encode the same CDR3. The chain carries TRBV7-9 and TRBJ1-5; 7 positions agree with TRBD1. The CDR3 is 14 residues long. Losses at the gene ends were 1 base for V and 4 bases for J; bases not matched to a gene: 1. The germline V gene encodes CDR1 SEHNR and CDR2 FQNEAQ (reference sequence). The CDR3 region is CASSLGTGNQPQHF. The CDR3 bases are TGTGCCAGCAGCTTAGGGACAGGAAATCAGCCCCAGCATTTT.

This chain joins TRBV19 and TRBJ2-2; D uncertain. Trimming left V 4 bases short and J 1 base short, with 10 bases between. CDR3 length: 15 amino acids. Germline V gene sequence: CDR1 LNHDA, CDR2 SQIVND (reference sequence). The CDR3 protein is CASSTAGLNTGELFF. CDR3 in DNA: TGTGCCAGTAGTACAGCAGGTTTGAACACCGGGGAGCTGTTTTTT.

The chain has TRBV6-1 and TRBJ2-1; TRBD1 might be the D (7 bases). Germline lookup yields CDR1 MNHNS and CDR2 SASEGT. V lost 5 bases to trimming and J lost 4 bases, with 15 bases between them. CDR3 size: 15 residues. CDR3 sequence: CASSPGGTVYNEQFF. The CDR3 DNA is TGTGCCAGCAGTCCAGGCGGGACAGTATACAATGAGCAGTTCTTC.

The chain carries TRBV19 and TRBJ1-5, with 7 bases matching TRBD1. Losses at the gene ends were 8 bases for V and 5 bases for J; bases not matched to a gene: 9. The V gene's germline CDR1 is LNHDA and CDR2 SQIVND (reference sequence). CDR3 length: 14 amino acids. CDR3 coding DNA: TGTGCCAGTGATCCCGGGACAGCAGATCAGCCCCAGCATTTT. It translates to CASDPGTADQPQHF.

The genes are TRBV4-2 and TRBJ2-7, with TRBD2 matching over 8 bases. With 5 bases clipped from V and 1 base from J, the junction kept 10 bases outside the gene matches. The CDR3 length is 16 residues. Germline loops: CDR1 LGHNA, CDR2 YNFKEQ. CDR3 DNA sequence: TGTGCCAGCAGCGATCTGGGCGGGGGGTCATCCTACGAGCAGTACTTC. This translates into CASSDLGGGSSYEQYF.

The chain combines TRBV9 with TRBJ1-1, with TRBD1 identical over 8 bases. Germline trimming cut 3 bases from V and 5 bases from J; bases unmatched to any gene: 6. The CDR3 has 14 amino acids. In germline, CDR1 is SGDLS, CDR2 YYNGEE. The CDR3 reads CASSGQGMETEAFF. The CDR3 DNA is TGTGCCAGCAGCGGACAGGGGATGGAGACTGAAGCTTTCTTT.

This clone has a single count. The chain joins TRBV6-6 to TRBJ1-5; a weak D match, TRBD1 (5 bases). The germline V gene has CDR1 MNHNY and CDR2 SVGAGI (reference sequence). This CDR3 has 14 residues. The germline V and J ends were trimmed by 0 bases and 7 bases, with 10 bases remaining between them. The CDR3 nucleotides are TGTGCCAGCAGTTACTCCAGGGCTGGGCAGCCCCAGCATTTT. Its translation is CASSYSRAGQPQHF.

The chain uses TRBV6-5 and TRBJ2-7, with TRBD2 matching 9 bases. Germline V gene sequence: CDR1 MNHEY, CDR2 SVGAGI. The J segment lost 4 bases and the V segment lost 2 bases, leaving 6 bases of the junction unmatched. The CDR3 length is 15 residues. In nucleotides, the CDR3 is TGTGCCAGCAGTTACCCGGGGCGGGAGGGGTACGAGCAGTACTTC. The encoded protein is CASSYPGREGYEQYF.

This chain links TRBV6-5 with TRBJ2-7; 12 bases fit TRBD2. Germline values: CDR1 MNHEY, CDR2 SVGAGI. The V and J ends lost 8 bases and 7 bases, in that order; junction bases with no gene match: 6. CDR3 size: 13 residues. The CDR3 region is CASASGGGWEQYF. The DNA for the CDR3 is TGTGCCAGCGCTAGCGGGGGGGGGTGGGAGCAGTACTTC.

This chain connects TRBV5-1 to TRBJ2-5; weak D call: TRBD2 (5 bases). The CDR3 runs 16 residues. Per the germline V gene, CDR1 is SGHRS and CDR2 is YFSETQ. V lost 3 bases to trimming and J lost 2 bases, with 17 bases between them. The CDR3 DNA reads as TGCGCCAGCAGCTCTGGAGGTACGACGCAACAAGAGACCCAGTACTTC. Translating it yields CASSSGGTTQQETQYF.

The rearrangement links TRBV4-1 to TRBJ1-5; D is possibly TRBD1 (5 bases). This CDR3 is 16 amino acids long. V lost 2 bases and J lost 4, with 15 bases in between. Germline lookup yields CDR1 MGHRA and CDR2 YSYEKL. This chain's CDR3 is CASSQNGGTTNQPQHF. CDR3 in DNA: TGCGCCAGCAGCCAAAATGGAGGGACTACGAATCAGCCCCAGCATTTT.

The genes are TRBV19 and TRBJ1-1; tentative D call: TRBD1 (6 bases). CDR1 LNHDA and CDR2 SQIVND come from the germline V gene (reference sequence). CDR3 length: 13 residues. The V end was cut by 7 bases, the J end by 4 bases, with 13 bases between. The CDR3 coding sequence is TGTGCCAGTACCAGACCAGGGGTCACTGAAGCTTTCTTT. Protein: CASTRPGVTEAFF.

The chain is built from TRBV21-1 and TRBJ1-2. TRBV21-1 is designated a pseudogene. The CDR3 totals 20 residues. CDR3 sequence reads: CASRSPSEVQKCRGHYGYTF. The CDR3 DNA reads as TGTGCCAGCAGGTCTCCGTCGGAGGTACAAAAGTGCCGTGGGCACTATGGCTACACCTTC.

The rearrangement links TRBV28 to TRBJ2-7, with 10 bases that match TRBD1. Germline V lookup: CDR1 MDHEN, CDR2 SYDVKM. The CDR3 is 13 residues long. V lost 8 bases, J lost 3 bases, and 4 bases stayed unmatched. CDR3 protein: CASGTGENYEQYF. The CDR3 bases are TGTGCCAGCGGGACAGGGGAGAACTACGAGCAGTACTTC.

The CDR3 DNA follows: TGTGCCAGCAGCGATCCGGGAGAGACCCAGTACTTC. Protein product: CASSDPGETQYF. V and J are TRBV6-1 and TRBJ2-5; D is undetermined. In germline, CDR1 is MNHNS, CDR2 SASEGT. This CDR3 comprises 12 residues. The V gene lost 6 bases and the J gene lost 4 bases, with 9 bases spanning the gap.

The chain has TRBV28 and TRBJ1-4; D possibly corresponds to TRBD1 (5 bases). Germline CDR1 and CDR2: MDHEN and SYDVKM. Trimming stripped 6 bases from V and 8 bases from J, with 19 bases between. The CDR3 runs to 15 residues. CDR3 amino acids: CASRTVGVAEEKLFF. The CDR3 coding sequence is TGTGCCAGCAGGACGGTAGGGGTAGCGGAGGAAAAACTGTTTTTT.

J is TRBJ1-5 and V is TRBV27; no clear D. Germline loops: CDR1 MNHEY, CDR2 SMNVEV (reference sequence). V shed 2 bases and J shed 4 bases, with 12 bases lying between them. The length of the CDR3 is 15 residues. The CDR3 loop reads CASSLVSAGNQPQHF. CDR3 in DNA: TGTGCCAGCAGTTTAGTATCGGCAGGTAATCAGCCCCAGCATTTT.

The V and J genes are TRBV18 and TRBJ2-3; 16 nucleotides align to TRBD2. CDR1 is KGHSH and CDR2 is LQKENI in the germline V gene. This CDR3 region has 13 residues. The trim removed 2 bases at V and 15 bases at J, leaving 2 bases unmatched. CDR3 coding DNA: TGTGCCAGCTCACCAGGGACTAGCGGGGGGGGCTATTTT. Its translation is CASSPGTSGGGYF. The entire variable domain, with the rest obtained from reference TRBV18 and TRBJ2-3, is as follows: NAGVMQNPRHLVRRRGQEARLRCSPMKGHSHVYWYRQLPEEGLKFMVYLQKENIIDESGMPKERFSAEFPKEGPSILRIQQVVRGDSAAYFCASSPGTSGGGYFGPGTRLTVL.

The chain employs TRBV27 and TRBJ1-3; TRBD1 aligns across 8 bases. This CDR3 has 14 residues. The junction had 2 bases not matched to a gene; V was cut back by 3 bases and J by 4 bases. Looked up from germline, CDR1 is MNHEY and CDR2 is SMNVEV (reference sequence). CDR3 region: CASSLTGVGNTIYF. Written as DNA, the CDR3 is TGTGCCAGCAGTTTGACAGGGGTCGGAAACACCATATATTTT.

The chain employs TRBV11-3 and TRBJ2-1; 15 nucleotides match TRBD2. The CDR3 has 16 amino acids. Germline CDR1 is SGHNT and CDR2 is YENEEA. V lost 5 bases, J lost 9 bases, and 8 bases stayed unmatched. CDR3 amino acids: CASSRAGTSGGIEQFF. In nucleotides, the CDR3 is TGTGCCAGCAGCCGTGCCGGGACTAGCGGGGGGATTGAGCAGTTCTTC.

V gene TRBV28 combines with J gene TRBJ2-2; D gene uncertain. Per the germline V gene, CDR1 is MDHEN and CDR2 is SYDVKM. V lost 6 bases to trimming and J lost 7 bases, with 9 bases between them. This CDR3 region has 12 residues. The CDR3 nucleotides are TGTGCCAGCAGGGAGAGAAGCGGGGAGCTGTTTTTT. Translation: CASRERSGELFF.

The V gene is TRBV5-1, the J gene TRBJ2-2; 11 bases map to TRBD2. CDR1 and CDR2 from the germline V gene are SGHRS and YFSETQ. The CDR3 is 17 amino acids. V trimming: 4 bases; J trimming: 4 bases; junction bases outside the gene matches: 9. The CDR3 sequence is CASSLPLAGGGTGELFF. CDR3 DNA: TGCGCCAGCAGCCTCCCCCTAGCGGGAGGCGGCACCGGGGAGCTGTTTTTT.

The rearrangement joins TRBV6-1 to TRBJ2-2; a weak D match, TRBD2 (6 bases). The germline gives CDR1 MNHNS, CDR2 SASEGT. The CDR3 loop spans 15 amino acids. Trimming took off 6 bases at V and 4 bases at J, with 15 bases between the two ends. DNA for the CDR3: TGTGCCAGCAGCCCGACTAGGTCGGGCACCGGGGAGCTGTTTTTT. Translated: CASSPTRSGTGELFF.

The J gene is TRBJ1-2, the V gene TRBV19; 7 positions match TRBD1. Per the germline V gene, CDR1 is LNHDA and CDR2 is SQIVND (reference sequence). The CDR3 covers 14 residues. The V segment lost 2 bases and the J segment 5 bases; nucleotides outside the gene matches: 5. The CDR3 loop is CASSIRGLTYGYTF. The CDR3 nucleotides are TGTGCCAGTAGTATAAGGGGGCTCACTTATGGCTACACCTTC.

This chain connects TRBV7-6 to TRBJ2-2, with a weak D call TRBD2 (5 bases). The CDR3 length is 13 residues. The germline gives CDR1 SGHVS, CDR2 FNYEAQ. Trimming stripped 6 bases from V and 5 bases from J, with 10 bases between. The DNA for the CDR3 is TGTGCCAGCAGTCCGGGGAAGACCGGGGAGCTGTTTTTT. It codes for CASSPGKTGELFF.